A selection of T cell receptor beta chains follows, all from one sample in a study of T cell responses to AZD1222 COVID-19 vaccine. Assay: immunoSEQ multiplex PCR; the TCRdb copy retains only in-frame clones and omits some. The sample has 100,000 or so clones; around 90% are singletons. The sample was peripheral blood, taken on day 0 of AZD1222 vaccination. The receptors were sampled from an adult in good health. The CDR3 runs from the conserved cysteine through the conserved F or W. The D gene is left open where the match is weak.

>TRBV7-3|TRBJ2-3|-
TGTGCCAGCAGCTTAGACTATTCAGATACGCAGTATTTT
CASSLDYSDTQYF
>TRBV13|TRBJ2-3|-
TGTGCCAGCAGCTTAGGCCTGAGGCAGGGGCCAGATACGCAGTATTTT
CASSLGLRQGPDTQYF
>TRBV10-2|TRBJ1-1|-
TGCGCCAGCAGCGGACAGCTGAACACTGAAGCTTTCTTT
CASSGQLNTEAFF
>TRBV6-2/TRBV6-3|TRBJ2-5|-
TGTGCCAGCAGTTACTCCCGACTAGTAGAGACCCAGTACTTC
CASSYSRLVETQYF
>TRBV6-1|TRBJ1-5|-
TGTGCCAGCAGTGAACGGCAGCCCCAGCATTTT
CASSERQPQHF
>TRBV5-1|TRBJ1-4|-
TGCGCCAGCAGCGAAGGATCAACAACTAATGAAAAACTGTTTTTT
CASSEGSTTNEKLFF
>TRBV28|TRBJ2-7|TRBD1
TGTGCCAGCAGTTTATGCGAGGGACAGGGGTGTGAGCAGTACTTC
CASSLCEGQGCEQYF
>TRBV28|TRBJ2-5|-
TGTGCCAGCAGTACGACAGTCTACGCAGGGACTCTGAACTTC
CASSTTVYAGTLNF
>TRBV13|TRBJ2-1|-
TGTGCCAGCAGCTCAGAACTCCCCTGGAGTGAGCAGTTCTTC
CASSSELPWSEQFF
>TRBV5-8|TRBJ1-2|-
TGTGCCAGCAGCTTGAAGTGGGGAGGCTACACCTTC
CASSLKWGGYTF
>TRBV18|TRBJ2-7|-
TGTGCCAGCTCACCTATCGGCGGGGTCCCCTACGAGCAGTACTTC
CASSPIGGVPYEQYF